The clone carrying this T cell receptor (beta chain) appeared many times. The CDR3 sequence is 17 residues long. CDR1 and CDR2 (germline): MGHRA, YSYEKL. The junction had 10 bases not matched to a gene; V was cut back by 0 bases and J by 4 bases. This sample was taken from a study of low-dose radiotherapy and immunotherapy resistance in tumors. The wider study: Cohort 1 patients were irradiated with 0.5 Gy fractions every 2 weeks to 6.5 Gy total.

With TRAV- and TRBV-specific primers, first-strand cDNA was made, covering the alpha and beta chains. Both a constant-region primer and a V-primer adapter served to amplify TCRs across roughly 21 PCR cycles. TCRdb processed the reads anew with MiXCR; each CDR3 protein has one entry. There are around 64,000 distinct CDR3 sequences in the sample; about a quarter occur only once, and 6.5% to 8% lies in the top ten. Time point indicated: before trial treatment. The receptor was isolated from a male donor with rectosigmoid adenocarcinoma. The sequenced sample was PBMCs, obtained before treatment. This chain links TRBV4-1 with TRBJ1-2; 8 nucleotides line up with TRBD1. The CDR3 DNA reads as TGCGCCAGCAGCCAAGAACTTCGGCAGGGGGCCCTCTATGGCTACACCTTC. Amino acids: CASSQELRQGALYGYTF.